This T cell receptor (beta chain) came from a study of cytomegalovirus exposure and HLA in healthy donors. Study-wide results and limits: In vitro assays verified that three CMV-associated chains recognized CMV antigens specifically. A later analysis showed HLA-associated TCR beta chains outstripping equally common others in clonal expansion.

This clone was recorded only once. Its cognate antigen is unknown. The V end lost 2 bases, the J end lost 4 bases, and 16 bases lay between the germline ends. This CDR3 is 16 amino acids long. Per germline, CDR1 SGHNT and CDR2 YYREEE (reference sequence). With 60 Vbeta and 13 Jbeta primers, the PCR was carried out. Assay: immunoSEQ multiplex PCR; the TCRdb copy retains only in-frame clones and omits some. The sample consists of some 110,000 clones, 60% to 85% of them appearing once. Sequenced: PBMCs. V usage is TRBV5-4 and J usage is TRBJ2-1, with D maybe TRBD1 (8 bases). The clonotype was recovered from a man aged 50 to 60 in good health and CMV-seropositive. The CDR3: CASSLQGGLPYNEQFF. DNA of the CDR3: TGTGCCAGCAGCTTACAGGGGGGGTTACCGTACAATGAGCAGTTCTTC. The full variable domain, completed using reference TRBV5-4 and TRBJ2-1, is ETGVTQSPTHLIKTRGQQVTLRCSSQSGHNTVSWYQQALGQGPQFIFQYYREEENGRGNFPPRFSGLQFPNYSSELNVNALELDDSALYLCASSLQGGLPYNEQFFGPGTRLTVL.